Listed below are T cell receptor beta chains from one sample, sequenced in a study of memory CD4+ T cells and cytomegalovirus serostatus. Produced via immunoSEQ multiplex PCR; TCRdb's table is partial and in-frame only. The profile shows approximately 50,000 clones, about 80% of them singletons. The material sequenced was memory CD4+ T cells from blood. These TCRs come from an adult in good health and CMV-seropositive. The CDR3 runs from the conserved cysteine through the conserved F or W. A D gene is named only where the DNA matches it firmly. Size tells how often a clone was seen (once, few, many) or the class of an expanded clone, and some rows leave it out.

j_gene | abundance | d_gene | v_gene | CDR3nt | CDR3aa
TRBJ1-2 | NA | NA | TRBV27 | TGTGCCAGCAGTTTGTATCGGGGGCGCGCCCGCTATGGCTACACCTTC | CASSLYRGRARYGYTF
TRBJ2-2 | NA | TRBD1 | TRBV25-1 | TGTGCCACCCCAGGGGGCGGGGAGCTGTTTTTT | CATPGGGELFF
TRBJ1-1 | NA | NA | TRBV6-6 | TGTGCCAGCAGTTACGGGCTCCCGGTTGAAGCTTTCTTT | CASSYGLPVEAFF
TRBJ2-7 | NA | NA | TRBV11-2 | TGTGCCAGCAGCTTGATGGAGGGGTCCGAGCAGTACTTC | CASSLMEGSEQYF
TRBJ2-2 | NA | NA | TRBV10-1 | TGCGCCAGCAGTAAGGCCGGGGAGCTGTTTTTT | CASSKAGELFF
TRBJ2-7 | NA | NA | TRBV7-2 | TGTGCCAGCAGCTTAGGGGAGGCCTACGAGCAGTACTTC | CASSLGEAYEQYF
TRBJ1-5 | NA | NA | TRBV30 | TGTGCCTGGAGTAAGACGATCAATCAGCCCCAGCATTTT | CAWSKTINQPQHF
TRBJ1-2 | few | NA | TRBV5-1 | TGCGCCAGCAGCGCTGACGTCGGGCCTCACGGGAGCTATGGCTACACCTTC | CASSADVGPHGSYGYTF
TRBJ2-1 | once | NA | TRBV9 | TGTGCCAGCAGCGTCGGGGAAAACGACAATGAGCAGTTCTTC | CASSVGENDNEQFF
TRBJ2-5 | NA | NA | TRBV9 | TGTGCCAGCAGCAAGACAGGGAGGGAGACCCAGTACTTC | CASSKTGRETQYF
TRBJ2-5 | few | TRBD2 | TRBV6-4 | TGTGCCAGCATTATCACTAGCGGGAGTGAACAAGAGACCCAGTACTTC | CASIITSGSEQETQYF
TRBJ2-7 | NA | NA | TRBV28 | TGTGCCAGCAGCCGGTGGCCCTACGAGCAGTACTTC | CASSRWPYEQYF
TRBJ1-1 | few | NA | TRBV11-2 | TGTGCCAGCAGCTTATTGGGTAACACTGAAGCTTTCTTT | CASSLLGNTEAFF
TRBJ2-2 | NA | NA | TRBV6-1 | TGTGCCAGCAGTGAACTGGCGGCCGGCGGGGAGCTGTTTTTT | CASSELAAGGELFF
TRBJ1-1 | many | NA | TRBV30 | TGTGCCTGGGAAAAGATGAACACTGAAGCTTTCTTT | CAWEKMNTEAFF
TRBJ1-1 | NA | NA | TRBV5-5 | TGTGCCAGCAGCTTGGCAGGGTGGGGGAACACTGAAGCTTTCTTT | CASSLAGWGNTEAFF
TRBJ1-5 | NA | NA | TRBV5-1 | TGCGCCAGCAGCTTGGGGACAGCTAATCAGCCCCAGCATTTT | CASSLGTANQPQHF
TRBJ2-5 | NA | TRBD2 | TRBV15 | TGTGCCACCAGCATGGGACTAACCCGGGGCGCTCTCCAAGAGACCCAGTACTTC | CATSMGLTRGALQETQYF
TRBJ1-3 | few | NA | TRBV7-9 | TGTGCCAGCAGCCCGCCCCTACGGGTAGGAAACACCATATATTTT | CASSPPLRVGNTIYF
TRBJ2-7 | NA | TRBD2 | TRBV5-4 | TGTGCCAGCAGCGCGGGACTAGCGGGAGGGTTCGGCTTCTACGAGCAGTACTTC | CASSAGLAGGFGFYEQYF
TRBJ2-6 | NA | NA | TRBV19 | TGTGCCAGCCTAAGGAGCTCTGGGGCCAACGTCCTGACTTTC | CASLRSSGANVLTF
TRBJ1-5 | once | NA | TRBV28 | TGTGCCAGCAGTTTAGGGGGGGGGCCTCAGCCCCAGCATTTT | CASSLGGGPQPQHF
TRBJ2-1 | NA | NA | TRBV6-5 | TGTGCCAGCAGTTACTCGGGCAATGAGCAGTTCTTC | CASSYSGNEQFF
TRBJ2-1 | NA | TRBD2 | TRBV7-6 | TGTGCCAGCAGCAAACTAGCGGGGACACTTTACAATGAGCAGTTCTTC | CASSKLAGTLYNEQFF
TRBJ2-3 | NA | NA | TRBV25-1 | TGTGCCAGCAGTGAATCCCTAGTATCAGATACGCAGTATTTT | CASSESLVSDTQYF
TRBJ2-3 | once | NA | TRBV7-2 | TGTGCCAGCAGGAAGACTAGCACAGATACGCAGTATTTT | CASRKTSTDTQYF
TRBJ2-1 | NA | TRBD2 | TRBV5-1 | TGCGCCAGCAGCCTAACAGAGCCTAGCGGATCCTACAATGAGCAGTTCTTC | CASSLTEPSGSYNEQFF
TRBJ2-5 | NA | NA | TRBV2 | TGTGCCAGCAGTGAACTCCGGGAAGAGACCCAGTACTTC | CASSELREETQYF
TRBJ1-1 | once | NA | TRBV28 | TGTGCCAGCAGTTTCGTGGGGCCCGCTGGAAGCACTGAAGCTTTCTTT | CASSFVGPAGSTEAFF
TRBJ2-5 | few | NA | TRBV28 | TGTGCCAGTCGCGGGCAGGACCATGAGACCCAGTACTTC | CASRGQDHETQYF
TRBJ1-5 | few | NA | TRBV4-2 | TGTGCCAGCAGCCAAGATATACCCCGGTGGCAGGGTAGGGCCCTGGGCAATCAGCCCCAGCATTTT | CASSQDIPRWQGRALGNQPQHF
TRBJ2-1 | NA | NA | TRBV7-9 | TGTGCCAGCAGCTTAAGTGGGCCCTTCGATGAGCAGTTCTTC | CASSLSGPFDEQFF
TRBJ2-1 | few | NA | TRBV6-1 | TGTGCCAGCCGTTTTCAGGGAGGCAATGAGCAGTTCTTC | CASRFQGGNEQFF
TRBJ1-3 | NA | NA | TRBV30 | TGTGCCTGGACCGCCGGGACCTACTCTGGAAACACCATATATTTT | CAWTAGTYSGNTIYF
TRBJ1-5 | NA | NA | TRBV19 | TGTGCCAGTAGTACACAAGGACAGATCCTACATCAGCCCCAGCATTTT | CASSTQGQILHQPQHF
TRBJ2-7 | NA | TRBD1 | TRBV6-1 | TGTGCCAGCAGCCAGACAGGGGCCTGGGAGTACTTC | CASSQTGAWEYF
TRBJ2-5 | NA | NA | TRBV5-4 | TGTGCCAGCACCTCAGGGGGGGCCTTGGTTGAGACCCAGTACTTC | CASTSGGALVETQYF
TRBJ2-2 | NA | NA | TRBV7-2 | TGTGCCAGCAGCCCCAGACTGGACGGGGAGCTGTTTTTT | CASSPRLDGELFF
TRBJ2-1 | NA | NA | TRBV4-3 | TGCGCCAGCAGCCAAGAGTTAGGAAACAATGAGCAGTTCTTC | CASSQELGNNEQFF
TRBJ1-1 | NA | NA | TRBV15 | TGTGCCACCAGCAGAGGAAGGGGGATGAACACTGAAGCTTTCTTT | CATSRGRGMNTEAFF